This T cell receptor beta chain originates from a study of control samples from healthy donors and cancer patients. Sequenced by immunoSEQ multiplex PCR; TCRdb stores in-frame clones only, minus some. The table lists approximately 69,000 clones, roughly 87% of them singletons. Deletions cut 8 bases from V and 5 bases from J, with 18 bases between. Per germline, CDR1 SQVTM and CDR2 ANQGSEA. The CDR3 sequence is 13 residues long. The receptor's source is a man in his sixties with colorectal cancer. The chain links TRBV29-1 to TRBJ2-5; a possible D gene is TRBD2 (5 bases). Sequencing was performed on PBMCs. CDR3 protein: CSSGRGPGETQYF. DNA of the CDR3: TGCAGCTCCGGACGGGGTCCGGGGGAGACCCAGTACTTC.